The rows below give T cell receptor beta chains drawn from one sample of a study of cytomegalovirus exposure and HLA in healthy donors. Data came from immunoSEQ multiplex PCR; TCRdb stores just in-frame clones and leaves some out. The data show 130,000 to 150,000 clones, approximately 79% seen once. What was sequenced was PBMCs. These receptor sequences come from a woman aged 40 to 50 in good health and CMV-seropositive. The CDR3 runs from the conserved cysteine through the conserved F or W. Fields, in order: J gene, V gene, clone size, D gene, CDR3 protein, CDR3 DNA. The D gene is left open where the match is weak. Clone size is stated in some rows and not others, as once, few, many or a class when expanded.

TRBJ2-1 TRBV7-3 . . CASSLTTGTSYNEQFF TGTGCCAGCAGCTTAACGACAGGGACTAGCTACAATGAGCAGTTCTTC
TRBJ2-7 TRBV18 . TRBD1 CASSQTGDAYEQYF TGTGCCAGCTCCCAGACAGGGGATGCCTACGAGCAGTACTTC
TRBJ2-3 TRBV2 . . CASSGAGMSTDTQYF TGTGCCAGCAGTGGGGCTGGCATGAGCACAGATACGCAGTATTTT
TRBJ1-2 TRBV10-3 . . CAISDGGGYGYTF TGTGCCATCAGTGACGGGGGGGGCTATGGCTACACCTTC
TRBJ1-1 TRBV10-3 . TRBD1 CAISDRQGTGEAFF TGTGCCATCAGTGATAGACAGGGGACGGGTGAAGCTTTCTTT
TRBJ1-1 TRBV5-6 . . CASSLAGLGAITEAFF TGTGCCAGCAGCCTGGCCGGGTTAGGGGCTATCACTGAAGCTTTCTTT
TRBJ1-1 TRBV29-1 . . CSVEPGSEAFF TGCAGCGTTGAACCAGGGTCTGAAGCTTTCTTT
TRBJ2-1 TRBV19 . . CASKKAGSSYNEQFF TGTGCCAGTAAGAAAGCGGGCTCCTCCTACAATGAGCAGTTCTTC
TRBJ1-1 TRBV18 . TRBD1 CASSPSDRVNTEAFF TGTGCCAGCTCACCATCCGACAGGGTGAACACTGAAGCTTTCTTT
TRBJ1-4 TRBV5-6 . TRBD1 CASSRQGYEKLFF TGTGCCAGCAGCAGACAGGGTTATGAAAAACTGTTTTTT
TRBJ1-6 TRBV9 . . CASSVGGSGGSYNSPLHF TGTGCCAGCAGCGTAGGGGGGTCCGGGGGCTCCTATAATTCACCCCTCCACTTT
TRBJ1-2 TRBV6-5 . TRBD1 CASSYFLSGTGVGYTF TGTGCCAGCAGTTATTTTTTATCCGGGACAGGGGTCGGCTACACCTTC
TRBJ2-5 TRBV2 few TRBD2 CASRRTSQQETQYF TGTGCCAGCAGGAGGACTAGCCAACAAGAGACCCAGTACTTC
TRBJ1-1 TRBV7-6 . TRBD1 CASSLGQGSVTEAFF TGTGCCAGCAGCCTAGGACAGGGATCCGTCACTGAAGCTTTCTTT
TRBJ1-5 TRBV10-2 . . CASSESSGRGNQPQHF TGCGCCAGCAGTGAGTCATCAGGGCGGGGAAATCAGCCCCAGCATTTT
TRBJ1-5 TRBV10-3 once . CAIRGDSNQPQHF TGTGCCATCAGAGGGGATAGCAATCAGCCCCAGCATTTT
TRBJ1-1 TRBV9 . . CASSVAPGVETEAFF TGTGCCAGCAGCGTAGCTCCCGGGGTTGAGACTGAAGCTTTCTTT
TRBJ1-2 TRBV19 . . CASSAAGEGSDGYTF TGTGCCAGTAGTGCGGCAGGGGAGGGTTCGGATGGCTACACCTTC
TRBJ2-5 TRBV5-1 . . CASSYPGGSETQYF TGCGCCAGCAGCTACCCAGGGGGGTCGGAGACCCAGTACTTC
TRBJ2-2 TRBV7-9 few TRBD1 CASSLGTGGYTGELFF TGTGCCAGCAGCTTAGGGACAGGGGGCTACACCGGGGAGCTGTTTTTT
TRBJ2-5 TRBV23-1 . TRBD1 CASSQSRDREKQETQYF TGCGCCAGCAGTCAATCGCGGGACAGGGAAAAACAAGAGACCCAGTACTTC
TRBJ1-1 TRBV4-1 . . CASSQAPAGSPEAFF TGCGCCAGTAGCCAAGCTCCCGCGGGGTCCCCTGAAGCTTTCTTT
TRBJ1-5 TRBV19 . . CASSTAGNQPQHF TGTGCCAGTAGTACAGCAGGGAATCAGCCCCAGCATTTT
TRBJ1-1 TRBV2 . . CASSEGPRGITEAFF TGTGCCAGCAGTGAGGGCCCGAGGGGGATCACTGAAGCTTTCTTT
TRBJ2-2 TRBV19 . TRBD1 CASSLGTGSTGELFF TGTGCCAGTAGTCTGGGGACAGGGAGTACCGGGGAGCTGTTTTTT
TRBJ1-3 TRBV7-9 . TRBD1 CASSLIGQGVSGNTIYF TGTGCCAGCAGCTTAATTGGACAGGGAGTCTCTGGAAACACCATATATTTT
TRBJ2-1 TRBV5-1 . . CASSLVGTSFNEQFF TGCGCCAGCAGCTTGGTAGGGACATCCTTCAATGAGCAGTTCTTC
TRBJ1-5 TRBV10-3 . TRBD1 CAISAGQVYSNQPQHF TGTGCCATCAGTGCGGGACAGGTCTATAGCAATCAGCCCCAGCATTTT